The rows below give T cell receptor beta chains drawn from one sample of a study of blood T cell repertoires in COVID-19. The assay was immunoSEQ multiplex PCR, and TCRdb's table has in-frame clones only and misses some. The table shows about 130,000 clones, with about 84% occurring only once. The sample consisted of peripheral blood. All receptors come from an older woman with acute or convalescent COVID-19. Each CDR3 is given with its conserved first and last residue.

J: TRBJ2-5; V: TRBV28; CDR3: CASSSGGQLGTQYF
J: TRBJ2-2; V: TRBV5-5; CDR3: CASSLNWGAGELFF
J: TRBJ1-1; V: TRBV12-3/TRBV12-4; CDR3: CASRDDRDTEAFF
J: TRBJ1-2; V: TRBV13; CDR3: CASSPRGQNYGYTF
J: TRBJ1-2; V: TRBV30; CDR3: CAWGDRNNYGYTF
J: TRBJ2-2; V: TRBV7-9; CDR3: CASSLDQGLTGELFF
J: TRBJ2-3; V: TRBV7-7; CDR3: CASSPGRGGPDTQYF
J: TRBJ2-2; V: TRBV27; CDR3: CASRLGQPRLGGELFF
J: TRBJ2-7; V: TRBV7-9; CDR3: CASSRQGSSYEQYF
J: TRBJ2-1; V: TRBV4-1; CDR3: CASSQDPSLSYNEQFF
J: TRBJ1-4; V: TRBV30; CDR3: CAWSPRQGGEKLFF
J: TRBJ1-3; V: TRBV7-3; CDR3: CASSLNYRGAGNTIYF
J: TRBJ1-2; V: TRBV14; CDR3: CASSRAGANYGYTF
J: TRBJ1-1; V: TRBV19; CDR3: CASNHNRGRTRNTEAFF
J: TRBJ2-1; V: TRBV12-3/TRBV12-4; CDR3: CASTKLAGIEQFF
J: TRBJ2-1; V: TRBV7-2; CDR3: CASSWTGGLNEQFF
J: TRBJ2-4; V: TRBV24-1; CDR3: CATSDDRVPTDLAKNIQYF
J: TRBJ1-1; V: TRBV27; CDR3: CASSLSRSTEAFF
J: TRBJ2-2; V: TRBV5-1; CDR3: CASSEDREGTGELFF
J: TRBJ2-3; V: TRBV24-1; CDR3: CATSVSGSLTDTQYF
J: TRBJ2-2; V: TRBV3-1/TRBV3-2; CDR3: CASSQAITGSTGELFF
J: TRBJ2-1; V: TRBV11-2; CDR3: CASSFRGTGTLSYNEQFF
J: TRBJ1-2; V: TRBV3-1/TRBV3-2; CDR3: CASSQRTGARGYTF
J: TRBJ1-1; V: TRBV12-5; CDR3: CASGLTPRKQGTEAFF
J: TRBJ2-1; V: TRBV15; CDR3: CATSRERRNEQFF
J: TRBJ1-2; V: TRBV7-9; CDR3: CASPVREGYGYTF
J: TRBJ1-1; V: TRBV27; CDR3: CASSFKGDMNTEAFF
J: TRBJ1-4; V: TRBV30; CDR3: CAWRGQAGGEKLFF
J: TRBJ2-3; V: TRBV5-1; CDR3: CASSPGAAGYPDTQYF
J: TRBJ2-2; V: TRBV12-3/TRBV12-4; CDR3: CASTLGRGELFF
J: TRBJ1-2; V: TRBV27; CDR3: CASSPIGQGFGYTF
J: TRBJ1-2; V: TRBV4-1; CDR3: CASSPQSRVPNYGYTF
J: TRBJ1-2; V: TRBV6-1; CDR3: CASSETGDYYGYTF
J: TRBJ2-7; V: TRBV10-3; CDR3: CAISNTGTGRPPHEQYF
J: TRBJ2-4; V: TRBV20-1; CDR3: CSASGGGRAKNIQYF
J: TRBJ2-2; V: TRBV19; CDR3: CATFEIGGAGELFF
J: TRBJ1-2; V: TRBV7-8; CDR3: CASSLSGLSGGYTF
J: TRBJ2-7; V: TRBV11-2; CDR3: CASSLGQGPSYEQYF
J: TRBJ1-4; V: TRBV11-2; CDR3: CASRTGRAEKLFF
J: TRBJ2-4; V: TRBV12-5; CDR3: CASGLVPEAIQYF
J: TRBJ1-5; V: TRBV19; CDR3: CASRDRGPYQPQHF
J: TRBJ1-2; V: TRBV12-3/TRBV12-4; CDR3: CASSSAGGWGYTF